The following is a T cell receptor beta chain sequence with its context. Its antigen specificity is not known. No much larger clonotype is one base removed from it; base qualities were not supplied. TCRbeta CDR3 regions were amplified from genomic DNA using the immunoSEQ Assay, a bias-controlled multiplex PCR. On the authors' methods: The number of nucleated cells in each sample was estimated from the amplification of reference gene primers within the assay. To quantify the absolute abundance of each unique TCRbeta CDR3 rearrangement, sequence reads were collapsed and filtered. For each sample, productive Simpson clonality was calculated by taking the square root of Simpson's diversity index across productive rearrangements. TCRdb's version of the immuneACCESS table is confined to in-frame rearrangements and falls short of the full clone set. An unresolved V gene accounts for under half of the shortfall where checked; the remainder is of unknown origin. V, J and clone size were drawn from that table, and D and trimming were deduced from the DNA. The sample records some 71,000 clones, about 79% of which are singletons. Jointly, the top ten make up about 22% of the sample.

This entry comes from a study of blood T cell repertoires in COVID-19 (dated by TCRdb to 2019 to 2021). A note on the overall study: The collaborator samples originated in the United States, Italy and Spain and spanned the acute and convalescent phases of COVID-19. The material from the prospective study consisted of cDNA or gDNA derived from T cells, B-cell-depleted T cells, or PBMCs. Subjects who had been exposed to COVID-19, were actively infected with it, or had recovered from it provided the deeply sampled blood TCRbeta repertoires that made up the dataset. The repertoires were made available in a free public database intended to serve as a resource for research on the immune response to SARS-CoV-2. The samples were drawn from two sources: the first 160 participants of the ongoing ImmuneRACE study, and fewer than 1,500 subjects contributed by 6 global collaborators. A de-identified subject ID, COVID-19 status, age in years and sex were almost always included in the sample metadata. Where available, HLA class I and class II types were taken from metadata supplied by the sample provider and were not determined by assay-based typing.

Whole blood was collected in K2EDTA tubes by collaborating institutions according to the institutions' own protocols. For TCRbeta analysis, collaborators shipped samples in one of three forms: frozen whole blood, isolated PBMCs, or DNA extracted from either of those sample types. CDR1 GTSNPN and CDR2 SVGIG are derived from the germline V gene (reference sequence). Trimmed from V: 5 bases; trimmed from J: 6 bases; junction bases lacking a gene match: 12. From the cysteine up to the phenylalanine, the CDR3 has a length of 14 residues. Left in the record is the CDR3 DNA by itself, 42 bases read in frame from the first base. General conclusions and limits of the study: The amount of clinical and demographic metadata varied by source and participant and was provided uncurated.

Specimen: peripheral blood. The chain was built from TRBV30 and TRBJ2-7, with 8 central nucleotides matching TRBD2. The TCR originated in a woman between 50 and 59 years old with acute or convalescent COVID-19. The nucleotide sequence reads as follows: TGTGCCTGGCAGAAAGGGACTAGTTTTATCGAGCAGTACTTC. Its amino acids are CAWQKGTSFIEQYF.